A single sample gave rise to the 29 T cell receptor beta chains below, sequenced in a study of shared clonotypes between healthy human individuals. Naive CD8 isolation took CD45RO-negative cells positively selected for CCR7 and excluded terminally differentiated effector memory CD45RA+ cells. TCRdb's table, derived via immunoSEQ multiplex PCR, lists solely in-frame clones and lacks some. This table has roughly 2,000,000 clones, approximately 94% appearing once. The specimen sequenced was naive CD8+ T cells sorted from blood. The receptors shown here come from a man younger than 35 in good health.

Points on this clone: Other DNA sequences in the same sample also yield this CDR3. The chain employs TRBV7-9 and TRBJ2-3; D is unclear. V was shortened by 5 bases and J by 0 bases, with 6 bases between the two germline ends. Germline V lookup: CDR1 SEHNR, CDR2 FQNEAQ (reference sequence). CDR3 length: 13 amino acids. CDR3 protein: CASSLGSTDTQYF. The CDR3 region has the DNA TGTGCCAGCAGCCTCGGGAGCACAGATACGCAGTATTTT.

The chain links TRBV25-1 to TRBJ2-1, with 7 bases aligning to TRBD2. Germline values: CDR1 MGHDK, CDR2 SYGVNS. This CDR3 is built from 11 residues. V lost 3 bases and J lost 10; bases outside the gene matches: 0. CDR3 DNA: TGTGCCAGCAGTGAGGGGGGGGAGCAGTTCTTC. Encoded protein: CASSEGGEQFF.

The genes are TRBV28 and TRBJ1-1; no reliable D call. This CDR3 contains 16 residues. Trimming removed 0 bases from V and 5 bases from J, with 16 bases in between. CDR1 MDHEN and CDR2 SYDVKM come from the germline V gene. The CDR3 loop is CASSLWAASSGTEAFF. The CDR3 DNA sequence: TGTGCCAGCAGTTTATGGGCAGCCAGTTCAGGAACTGAAGCTTTCTTT.

This clone was seen once. V gene TRBV29-1 combines with J gene TRBJ2-1; 11 bases line up with TRBD2. The germline V gene has CDR1 SQVTM and CDR2 ANQGSEA. With V trimmed by 6 bases and J by 7 bases, 5 bases remained unmatched. There are 13 residues in the CDR3. The CDR3 protein is CSVAGTSGNEQFF. In DNA form, the CDR3 reads TGCAGCGTCGCTGGGACTAGCGGTAATGAGCAGTTCTTC.

V usage is TRBV9 and J usage is TRBJ2-1, with no clear D. Germline V lookup: CDR1 SGDLS, CDR2 YYNGEE. Trimming shortened V by 0 bases and J by 5 bases, and 12 bases separated the two germline ends. The CDR3 length is 15 residues. The CDR3 DNA follows: TGTGCCAGCAGCGTAGACGTCCAGACCGACAATGAGCAGTTCTTC. It yields the protein CASSVDVQTDNEQFF.

This chain links TRBV2 with TRBJ2-1; 10 bases agree with TRBD1. Germline CDR1 is SNHLY and CDR2 is FYNNEI. The CDR3 runs to 15 residues. V lost 7 bases, J lost 4 bases, and 7 bases stayed unmatched. CDR3 DNA sequence: TGTGCCAGCACCTCCGGGACAGGGGAATACAATGAGCAGTTCTTC. Translated, it gives CASTSGTGEYNEQFF.

The V and J genes are TRBV7-9 and TRBJ2-1, with 12 bases identical to TRBD2. The V gene end was trimmed by 7 bases and the J gene end by 9 bases; junction bases not matched to a gene: 22. Germline-derived CDR1 and CDR2 are SEHNR and FQNEAQ (reference sequence). This CDR3 comprises 19 residues. This CDR3 reads CASTAYGLAGGPQLLEQFF. The CDR3 nucleotides read TGTGCCAGCACCGCTTATGGTCTAGCGGGAGGGCCTCAGTTACTTGAGCAGTTCTTC.

The chain links TRBV11-2 to TRBJ2-1; the D is unclear. The CDR3 runs to 15 residues. Trimming shortened V by 1 base and J by 4 bases, and 11 bases separated the two germline ends. The V gene's germline CDR1 is SGHAT and CDR2 FQNNGV. CDR3 residues: CASSLALAVYNEQFF. CDR3 in DNA: TGTGCCAGCAGCTTAGCGCTTGCCGTATACAATGAGCAGTTCTTC.

This clone was detected once. V gene TRBV27 combines with J gene TRBJ1-1, with 8 bases fitting TRBD1. V gave up 5 bases and J gave up 5 bases; unmatched junction bases: 4. The CDR3 is 13 amino acids. In germline, CDR1 is MNHEY, CDR2 SMNVEV (reference sequence). The CDR3, as DNA: TGTGCCAGCAGTGAGACAGGGGAGACTGAAGCTTTCTTT. This translates into CASSETGETEAFF.

A note on this clone: This specimen includes other DNA sequences encoding the same CDR3. This chain uses TRBV4-3 with TRBJ2-3, with 7 bases fitting TRBD1. Trimming took 0 bases from V and 4 from J; bases not matched to a gene: 4. This CDR3 comprises 15 residues. CDR1 is LGHNA, CDR2 YSLEER, per germline. This chain's CDR3 is CASSQDRGGSDTQYF. The CDR3 DNA follows: TGCGCCAGCAGCCAAGATCGAGGGGGCTCAGATACGCAGTATTTT.

The rearrangement uses TRBV19 and TRBJ1-1; no clear D gene. V dropped 4 bases and J dropped 1 base, with 10 bases sitting between them. CDR1 and CDR2 (germline): LNHDA, SQIVND (reference sequence). The CDR3 consists of 14 residues. The CDR3 here is CASSNRRENTEAFF. The CDR3 DNA follows: TGTGCCAGTAGTAACCGGAGGGAGAACACTGAAGCTTTCTTT.

This clone was picked up one time. The V and J genes are TRBV13 and TRBJ2-3, with D perhaps TRBD1 (5 bases). Germline V CDR1 and CDR2: PRHDT, FYEKMQ (reference sequence). V was shortened by 0 bases and J by 2 bases, with 12 bases between the two germline ends. The CDR3 is 16 amino acids. Here the CDR3 DNA reads TGTGCCAGCAGCTTAGGATCGCAGGGCTTCACAGATACGCAGTATTTT. It specifies CASSLGSQGFTDTQYF.

This chain uses TRBV25-1 with TRBJ1-6; 11 bases are a match to TRBD1. CDR1 and CDR2 from the germline V gene are MGHDK and SYGVNS. The V and J ends lost 5 bases and 7 bases, in that order; junction bases with no gene match: 1. This CDR3 has 14 amino acids. The CDR3 nucleotides are TGTGCCAGCAGTTGGACAGGGGGCAATTCACCCCTCCACTTT. Translating gives CASSWTGGNSPLHF.

V usage is TRBV28 and J usage is TRBJ1-2, with TRBD1 matching 9 bases. Germline-derived CDR1 and CDR2 are MDHEN and SYDVKM. The trim removed 5 bases at V and 4 bases at J, leaving 14 bases unmatched. This CDR3 is built from 17 residues. The chain's CDR3 is CASSPLADRGWSYGYTF. The CDR3 nucleotides are TGTGCCAGCAGTCCACTGGCGGACAGGGGATGGAGCTATGGCTACACCTTC.

The chain is built from TRBV15 and TRBJ2-2; D call uncertain. Trimming shortened V by 3 bases and J by 7 bases, and 9 bases separated the two germline ends. This CDR3 has 13 amino acids. The V gene's germline CDR1 is LNHNV and CDR2 YYDKDF (reference sequence). The CDR3 loop reads CATSSVANGELFF. DNA of the CDR3: TGTGCCACCAGCAGCGTGGCGAACGGGGAGCTGTTTTTT.

V gene TRBV9 combines with J gene TRBJ2-7; a weak D match, TRBD2 (5 bases). The CDR3 covers 14 residues. Germline CDR1 reads SGDLS; CDR2 reads YYNGEE. Trimming stripped 2 bases from V and 2 bases from J, with 11 bases between. The CDR3 loop reads CASSVVEGAYEQYF. DNA of the CDR3: TGTGCCAGCAGCGTTGTAGAGGGAGCCTACGAGCAGTACTTC.

The CDR3: CASAPGTGTATNEKLFF. CDR3 in DNA: TGTGCCAGCGCCCCCGGGACAGGGACTGCAACTAATGAAAAACTGTTTTTT. The rearrangement uses TRBV2 and TRBJ1-4; 9 bases align to TRBD1. Germline CDR1 is SNHLY and CDR2 is FYNNEI. CDR3 length: 17 residues. The V gene end was trimmed by 8 bases and the J gene end by 0 bases; junction bases not matched to a gene: 10.

The chain joins TRBV27 to TRBJ1-6; D is uncertain. The germline V and J ends were trimmed by 3 bases and 8 bases, with 11 bases remaining between them. CDR3 size: 14 residues. Germline loops: CDR1 MNHEY, CDR2 SMNVEV (reference sequence). The CDR3, as DNA: TGTGCCAGCAGTTTTATTGGTGGTTATTCACCCCTCCACTTT. The encoded protein is CASSFIGGYSPLHF.

V is TRBV27 and J is TRBJ1-5; TRBD1 agrees at 9 bases. The CDR3 spans 15 residues. From germline, CDR1 is MNHEY and CDR2 SMNVEV (reference sequence). Trimming took 5 bases from V and 4 from J; bases not matched to a gene: 6. This CDR3 is CASSPRTGVNQPQHF. The CDR3 DNA follows: TGTGCCAGCAGTCCCCGGACAGGGGTGAATCAGCCCCAGCATTTT.

As for this clone: In the same sample, other DNA sequences code for this CDR3. The rearrangement joins TRBV30 to TRBJ2-7, with 9 bases fitting TRBD1. V lost 0 bases and J lost 1; bases outside the gene matches: 1. The germline V gene encodes CDR1 GTSNPN and CDR2 SVGIG (reference sequence). The CDR3 is made up of 14 amino acids. Here the CDR3 reads CAWSVGTGSYEQYF. Here the CDR3 DNA reads TGTGCCTGGAGTGTTGGGACAGGGTCCTACGAGCAGTACTTC.

This chain uses TRBV7-9 with TRBJ2-3, with D perhaps matching TRBD1 (5 bases). This CDR3 spans 13 amino acids. Germline V CDR1 and CDR2: SEHNR, FQNEAQ (reference sequence). Trimming removed 3 bases from V and 6 bases from J, with 10 bases in between. This CDR3 reads CASSFSGSDTQYF. In DNA, the CDR3 is TGTGCCAGCAGCTTCTCAGGGTCGGATACGCAGTATTTT.

This clone was seen a single time. The chain combines TRBV2 with TRBJ1-4; D unclear. The V gene lost 7 bases and the J gene lost 7 bases, with 19 bases spanning the gap. Germline V gene sequence: CDR1 SNHLY, CDR2 FYNNEI. This CDR3 spans 15 amino acids. Here the CDR3 reads CASIRVYIPGEKLFF. CDR3 bases: TGTGCCAGCATTCGGGTCTACATTCCGGGTGAAAAACTGTTTTTT.

This chain joins TRBV19 and TRBJ1-1, with a possible D match to TRBD1 (6 bases). Trimming removed 5 bases at V and 5 bases at J, with 21 bases between. CDR3 length: 16 amino acids. Per germline, CDR1 LNHDA and CDR2 SQIVND (reference sequence). CDR3 sequence reads: CASSPSTGPRRTEAFF. CDR3 bases: TGTGCCAGTAGTCCTAGTACAGGGCCTCGGAGGACTGAAGCTTTCTTT.

V and J are TRBV5-6 and TRBJ2-7; 10 bases match TRBD1. CDR1 is SGHDT and CDR2 is YYEEEE in the germline V gene. CDR3 size: 16 residues. The V and J ends lost 3 bases and 4 bases, in that order; junction bases with no gene match: 10. The CDR3 DNA reads TGTGCCAGCAGCTGGGAGACAGGGGGCGCCGCTTACGAGCAGTACTTC. The encoded protein is CASSWETGGAAYEQYF.

The chain has TRBV19 and TRBJ2-1; possible D gene TRBD1, 6 bases. This CDR3 comprises 15 residues. Trimming cost V 5 bases and J 2 bases, with 13 bases left between them. Germline V gives CDR1 LNHDA, CDR2 SQIVND (reference sequence). CDR3 coding DNA: TGTGCCAGTAGTGGCAGGGGCTACCCCTACAATGAGCAGTTCTTC. Translation gives CASSGRGYPYNEQFF.

The CDR3 DNA sequence: TGTGCCATCAGTGAGTACGACGGGCCTCTGTACCAAGAGACCCAGTACTTC. This sequence encodes CAISEYDGPLYQETQYF. This chain connects TRBV10-3 to TRBJ2-5; D remains ambiguous. Per the germline V gene, CDR1 is ENHRY and CDR2 is SYGVKD. The CDR3 contains 17 residues. V was trimmed by 1 base and J by 0 bases, leaving 15 bases between them.

The gene calls are TRBV28 and TRBJ1-1, with D maybe TRBD1 (5 bases). The germline V gene has CDR1 MDHEN and CDR2 SYDVKM. Trimming left V 8 bases short and J 6 bases short, with 10 bases between. This CDR3 spans 11 amino acids. CDR3 nucleotides: TGTGCCAGCGCGGTGGGACCTGAAGCTTTCTTT. It encodes CASAVGPEAFF.

The genes are TRBV5-6 and TRBJ2-7; possible D gene TRBD2, 6 bases. Trimming shortened V by 6 bases and J by 0 bases, and 16 bases separated the two germline ends. This CDR3 is 15 amino acids long. Per germline, CDR1 SGHDT and CDR2 YYEEEE. The CDR3 region has the DNA TGTGCCAGCACCTCCCTCCGGGAGAGCTCCTACGAGCAGTACTTC. This codes for CASTSLRESSYEQYF.

The V and J genes are TRBV12-2 and TRBJ2-7; TRBD1, the table's D call, lacks a check against the DNA. TRBV12-2 is a documented pseudogene. The CDR3 consists of 17 residues. The CDR3 is CASRLTPRDSLHYEQYF. CDR3 DNA sequence: TGTGCAAGTCGTCTTACCCCTAGGGACAGCCTTCACTACGAGCAGTACTTC.